Each of the 18 T cell receptor beta chains below was sequenced from the same sample in a study of T cell responses to AZD1222 COVID-19 vaccine. Sequencing used immunoSEQ multiplex PCR; TCRdb keeps in-frame clones, though not all of them. The table has more than 85,000 clones, 88% seen once. The source material was peripheral blood, sampled on day 0 of AZD1222 vaccination. Every receptor here comes from an adult in good health.

This rearrangement joins TRBV6-5 to TRBJ2-3, with 8 bases matching TRBD1. Trimming removed 5 bases from V and 2 bases from J; junction bases left unmatched: 6. The germline V gene encodes CDR1 MNHEY and CDR2 SVGAGI. The CDR3 loop spans 15 amino acids. The CDR3 DNA reads as TGTGCCAGCAGTCCCGGACAGGGAGTCACAGATACGCAGTATTTT. Translating gives CASSPGQGVTDTQYF.

The rearrangement joins TRBV5-8 to TRBJ2-3, with 12 nucleotides matching TRBD2. Losses at the gene ends were 5 bases for V and 6 bases for J; bases not matched to a gene: 10. This CDR3 comprises 16 residues. In germline, CDR1 is SGHTS, CDR2 YDEGEE. CDR3 protein: CASRSTSGRWFDTQYF. CDR3 nucleotide sequence: TGTGCCAGCAGGTCGACTAGCGGGAGATGGTTTGATACGCAGTATTTT.

V gene TRBV7-8 combines with J gene TRBJ1-2; no firm D call. The CDR3 runs 15 residues. Germline assignment: CDR1 SGHVS and CDR2 FQNEAQ. The V end was cut by 5 bases, the J end by 5 bases, with 18 bases between. The CDR3, as DNA: TGTGCCAGCAGCCCATTTGCCACCTACCCTTATGGCTACACCTTC. Translated: CASSPFATYPYGYTF.

The count of this clone is one. This chain links TRBV16 with TRBJ1-2; 10 bases align to TRBD1. The CDR3 is 15 amino acids. J was trimmed by 6 bases and V by 7 bases; bases with no gene match: 11. CDR1 and CDR2 (germline): KGHSY, FQNENV. CDR3 DNA: TGTGCCAGCAACCCTCAGACAGGGGGCGGCGATGGCTACACCTTC. Protein product: CASNPQTGGGDGYTF.

The chain uses TRBV12-3 or TRBV12-4 and TRBJ1-1; D unclear. V lost 3 bases and J lost 4, with 6 bases in between. This CDR3 comprises 12 residues. The CDR3 nucleotides read TGTGCCAGCAGTTTGTCGTCCACTGAAGCTTTCTTT. Translation gives CASSLSSTEAFF.

About this clone itself: At one end, the junction sequence differs from germline, possibly due to a read error. The gene calls are TRBV14 and TRBJ2-7; 10 nucleotides agree with TRBD1. In germline, CDR1 is SGHDN, CDR2 FVKESK. The CDR3 is 13 amino acids. The CDR3 nucleotides are TGTGCCAGCAGCCAGCACGGGACAGGGGAATGGCACTTC. This translates into CASSQHGTGEWHF.

This clone was found once. The V and J genes are TRBV10-1 and TRBJ1-6; TRBD1 aligns across 10 bases. The CDR3 extends over 15 amino acids. The junction had 3 bases not matched to a gene; V was cut back by 4 bases and J by 6 bases. Germline V gene lookup returns CDR1 WNHNN and CDR2 SYGVQD (reference sequence). CDR3 amino acids: CASSAGTGANSPLHF. In nucleotides, the CDR3 is TGCGCCAGCAGTGCCGGGACAGGGGCTAATTCACCCCTCCACTTT.

The chain links TRBV15 to TRBJ2-5, with D tentatively TRBD1 or TRBD2 (5 bases each). This CDR3 has 14 residues. Trimming pared 0 bases from V and 3 bases from J, leaving 8 bases between. The germline CDR1 and CDR2 sequences are LNHNV and YYDKDF (reference sequence). The CDR3, as DNA: TGTGCCACCAGCAGAGATAGGGGAGAAGAGACCCAGTACTTC. Translation: CATSRDRGEETQYF.

The chain employs TRBV3-1 (or the pseudogene TRBV3-2) and TRBJ1-2; a possible D gene is TRBD1 (5 bases). The CDR3 length is 16 residues. Per germline, CDR1 LGHDT and CDR2 YNNKEL (reference sequence). The ends were cut back, 0 bases at V and 4 bases at J, with 15 bases in the middle. CDR3 residues: CASSQDQKGGGYGYTF. The CDR3 nucleotides read TGTGCCAGCAGCCAAGATCAAAAGGGTGGGGGCTATGGCTACACCTTC.

The chain recombines TRBV5-4 with TRBJ2-2; TRBD2 might be the D (6 bases). This CDR3 is built from 16 residues. CDR1 SGHNT and CDR2 YYREEE come from the germline V gene (reference sequence). Trimming shortened V by 0 bases and J by 4 bases, and 13 bases separated the two germline ends. The DNA for the CDR3 is TGTGCCAGCAGCTTGGTGGGGACTTCGAGCACCGGGGAGCTGTTTTTT. Its translation is CASSLVGTSSTGELFF.

Only a few counts were recorded for this clone. The gene calls are TRBV4-3 and TRBJ1-4; 9 bases are a match to TRBD1. Trimming cost V 2 bases and J 7 bases; bases outside gene matches: 8. Germline V CDR1 and CDR2: LGHNA, YSLEER. The CDR3 consists of 16 residues. CDR3 region: CASSQNTGGWSEKLFF. CDR3 sequence (DNA): TGCGCCAGCAGCCAAAATACAGGGGGCTGGAGTGAAAAACTGTTTTTT.

This clone was seen once. The chain uses TRBV5-1 and TRBJ2-3; no reliable D call. V lost 4 bases and J lost 8, with 14 bases in between. Per the germline V gene, CDR1 is SGHRS and CDR2 is YFSETQ. There are 13 residues in the CDR3. The CDR3 sequence: CASSLDNGSTQYF. CDR3 coding DNA: TGCGCCAGCAGCCTAGACAACGGCAGTACGCAGTATTTT.

J is TRBJ2-7 and V is TRBV5-4; D is undetermined. Germline CDR1 SGHNT, CDR2 YYREEE (reference sequence). The CDR3 length is 15 residues. Between the trimmed V and J ends, which lost 4 bases and 5 bases, there was a span of 19 bases. Written as DNA, the CDR3 is TGTGCCAGCAGCCCTAATCCTACGAGGCTCGACGAGCAGTACTTC. This codes for CASSPNPTRLDEQYF.

The J gene is TRBJ1-2, the V gene TRBV19, with a weak D call TRBD1 (5 bases). V was clipped by 3 bases and J by 8 bases, with 10 bases between them. The CDR3 spans 12 residues. Germline-derived CDR1 and CDR2 are LNHDA and SQIVND (reference sequence). The CDR3 nucleotides are TGTGCCAGTAGTATGGGGCCCGGGGGCTACACCTTC. This gives the protein CASSMGPGGYTF.

The rearrangement links TRBV4-2 to TRBJ2-1; D is undetermined. This CDR3 region has 16 residues. The V end was cut by 0 bases, the J end by 2 bases, with 11 bases between. Germline V gene sequence: CDR1 LGHNA, CDR2 YNFKEQ. The CDR3 region has the DNA TGTGCCAGCAGCCAAGACGGTGGGTCCACCTACAATGAGCAGTTCTTC. Its translation: CASSQDGGSTYNEQFF.

This clone was seen only a few times. The chain is built from TRBV5-4 and TRBJ2-7, with 11 bases identical to TRBD1. CDR3 size: 14 residues. J gave up 2 bases and V 4 bases, and 2 bases lay outside the gene matches. The germline gives CDR1 SGHNT, CDR2 YYREEE (reference sequence). The CDR3 nucleotides are TGTGCCAGCAGCCCGGGACAGGGGGCCTACGAGCAGTACTTC. Translating gives CASSPGQGAYEQYF. Full variable domain (outside the CDR3, taken from reference TRBV5-4 and TRBJ2-7): ETGVTQSPTHLIKTRGQQVTLRCSSQSGHNTVSWYQQALGQGPQFIFQYYREEENGRGNFPPRFSGLQFPNYSSELNVNALELDDSALYLCASSPGQGAYEQYFGPGTRLTVT.

The chain uses TRBV5-8 and TRBJ1-5; D might be TRBD1 (6 bases). This CDR3 has 14 residues. In germline, CDR1 is SGHTS, CDR2 YDEGEE. The V gene lost 2 bases and the J gene lost 7 bases, with 13 bases spanning the gap. The CDR3 DNA follows: TGTGCCAGCAGCTTCATGGACAGTTCCCAGCCCCAGCATTTT. Translating gives CASSFMDSSQPQHF. The variable domain in full, completed from reference TRBV5-8 and TRBJ1-5, reads EAGVTQSPTHLIKTRGQQATLRCSPISGHTSVYWYQQALGLGLQFLLWYDEGEERNRGNFPPRFSGRQFPNYSSELNVNALELEDSALYLCASSFMDSSQPQHFGDGTRLSIL.

The rearrangement links TRBV6-5 to TRBJ1-2; the D is unclear. This CDR3 comprises 14 residues. CDR1 and CDR2 (germline): MNHEY, SVGAGI. Trimming left V 5 bases short and J 9 bases short, with 19 bases between. The CDR3 protein is CASSQTREGPRYTF. CDR3 nucleotides: TGTGCCAGCAGTCAAACGCGCGAGGGCCCACGCTACACCTTC.